The 2 T cell receptor beta chains reported below all come from one sample, sequenced in a study of blood T cells in healthy people across ages (dated by TCRdb to between 2015 and 2016). The library was generated by 5' RACE. The second PCR ran for about 7 to 11 cycles and used a J-beta primer mix along with a sample-barcoded 5' primer. The public sequencing data were trimmed at Q25 with fastp and processed into clonotypes with MiXCR by TCRdb, which kept only in-frame beta chains. When rows share a CDR3 protein, they turn into one entry using the most common DNA and genes. The sample has 1.8 million or so distinct CDR3 sequences on record, approximately 39% of them singletons. Together, the top ten hold 20% to 25% of the sample. The sample comprised blood. These receptors were obtained from a human donor in good health.

The chain couples TRBV6-1 to TRBJ1-1; maybe TRBD1 (6 bases). Trimming took off 10 bases at V and 1 base at J, with 19 bases between the two ends. This CDR3 has 15 residues. CDR1 and CDR2 (germline): MNHNS, SASEGT. CDR3 sequence reads: CAISQGIIANTEAFF. The CDR3 bases are TGTGCCATCAGCCAGGGGATCATCGCGAACACTGAAGCTTTCTTT.

This clonotype was observed a few times. The V gene is TRBV13, the J gene TRBJ2-1; a possible D gene is TRBD2 (5 bases). Trimming removed 3 bases at V and 4 bases at J, with 13 bases between. CDR1 PRHDT and CDR2 FYEKMQ come from the germline V gene (reference sequence). There are 15 residues in the CDR3. CDR3 nucleotides: TGTGCCAGCAGCTTGGCGGGCCGGGGATACAATGAGCAGTTCTTC. Translation gives CASSLAGRGYNEQFF.